The T cell receptor beta chain under discussion was sequenced for a study of T cells after yellow fever vaccination. Between the trimmed V and J ends, which lost 0 bases and 2 bases, there was a span of 13 bases. This CDR3 is built from 16 residues. Looked up from germline, CDR1 is LGHNA and CDR2 is YSLEER. This clonotype was seen a handful of times. Its specificity is not known. Study results and caveats: Some clonotypes were seen in both the CD4 and the CD8 compartments. These made up a small share and likely arose from convergent recombination. Bulk-population clonotypes that are abundant could appear as contaminants in FACS-sorted repertoires.

Researchers made TCR cDNA using 5'RACE template switching, and this step added a universal primer site and UMIs. Each CDR3 protein is one row after TCRdb ran MiXCR on the 5' RACE reads. The sample has some 390,000 distinct CDR3 sequences, around 19% seen once. V usage is TRBV4-3 and J usage is TRBJ2-5; no definite D call. The source was PBMCs, collected before the yellow fever booster vaccination. This receptor was taken from a man younger than 35 who received the YFV17D yellow fever vaccine. The DNA for the CDR3 is TGCGCCAGCAGCCAAGATTTTGGATCCAGGCAAGAGACCCAGTACTTC. This gives the protein CASSQDFGSRQETQYF.